The clone carrying this T cell receptor beta chain was observed a few times. Its specificity is not known. The germline V and J ends were trimmed by 5 bases and 6 bases, with 13 bases remaining between them. CDR3 length: 13 residues. The germline CDR1 and CDR2 sequences are MNHNY and SVGAGI (reference sequence). As part of library construction, unique molecular identifiers were attached to individual cDNA molecules. TCRdb re-derived calls from the 5' RACE reads in MiXCR, one entry per CDR3 protein. The table lists about 50,000 distinct CDR3 sequences, less than 10% of them singletons. The data were obtained in a study of early T cells in non-severe SARS-CoV-2 infection. Study observations and caveats: Anti-spike CD8 specificities were favored by VDJdb matching, whose results missed private and CD4 specificities.

Sequenced here: whole blood, sampled at baseline. This clonotype originated in an adult who was a healthcare worker with PCR-confirmed SARS-CoV-2 infection or an uninfected control (not recorded which). The chain combines TRBV6-6 with TRBJ1-2; the D gene is possibly TRBD1 (6 bases). CDR3 coding DNA: TGTGCCAGCAGTAACAGGGCGGAGAATGGCTACACCTTC. It is translated as CASSNRAENGYTF.